Listed here is a single T cell receptor beta chain. Study processing details: Amplified reference gene primers provided the basis for estimating nucleated cell counts. Generated by immunoSEQ multiplex PCR, the TCRdb table keeps only in-frame clones and is missing some. Clonal size and the V and J genes are those of that table, whereas D and trimming came from the DNA. The sample includes about 97,000 clones, approximately 86% of them seen just once. Trimming removed 5 bases from V and 1 base from J; junction bases left unmatched: 14. This CDR3 region has 19 residues. Germline V gene sequence: CDR1 MNHNY, CDR2 SVGAGI (reference sequence). The sample comes from a study of blood T cell repertoires in COVID-19. For the study at large: Acute-phase and convalescent COVID-19 samples originated in the United States, Italy and Spain.

The sample taken for sequencing was peripheral blood. The J gene is TRBJ1-1, the V gene TRBV6-6; 12 nucleotides match TRBD1. The receptor comes from a woman in her 50s with COVID-19, enrolled during active disease. CDR3 bases: TGTGCCAGCAGTCCTCGAACGATGAGGGACAGGGGGCAGAACACTGAAGCTTTCTTT. Translating it yields CASSPRTMRDRGQNTEAFF.